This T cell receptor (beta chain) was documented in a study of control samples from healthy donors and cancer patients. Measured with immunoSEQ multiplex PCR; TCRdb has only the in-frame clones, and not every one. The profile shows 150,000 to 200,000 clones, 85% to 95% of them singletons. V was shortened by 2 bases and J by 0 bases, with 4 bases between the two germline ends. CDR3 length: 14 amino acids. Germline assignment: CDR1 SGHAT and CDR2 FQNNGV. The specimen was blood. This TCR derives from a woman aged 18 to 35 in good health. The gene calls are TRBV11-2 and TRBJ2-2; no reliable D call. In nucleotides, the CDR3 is TGTGCCAGCAGCTTACTTACGAACACCGGGGAGCTGTTTTTT. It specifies CASSLLTNTGELFF.